The text below deals with one T cell receptor (beta chain). Its antigen is currently not known. No qualities accompany the bases; no much larger clone lies one base away. This sample is drawn from a study of T cell responses to AZD1222 COVID-19 vaccine (dated by TCRdb to the early 2020s). The study in broad terms: AZD1222 recipients whose second dose came at about 4 weeks and those whose second dose came at about 12 weeks were combined into one group, since spike-specific TCR depth and breadth did not differ between the two schedules. TCR sequencing covered roughly 230 trial participants: about 210 given two doses of AZD1222 and 26 given two doses of MenACWY control vaccine. Trial participants were enrolled by age into subgroups of 18-55, 56-69 and 70-plus years, and roughly 150, 30 and 60 TCR-sequenced participants, respectively, were included in these subgroups.

Trimming at the junction amounts to 4 bases on V and 0 bases on J, and the germline ends lie 5 bases apart. The CDR3 goes from the cysteine to the phenylalanine over 14 residues. Only the CDR3 part of the read is kept: 42 bases, read in frame from the first base. Taken from the germline V gene (reference sequence), the CDR1 and CDR2 loops are SGHNT and YYREEE. The time point label, as the study defines it: baseline before first vaccination. The vaccinee samples were drawn from two UK trials, COV001 and COV002, one of which was a single-blind randomized controlled phase 2/3 trial testing AZD1222 (ChAdOx1 nCoV-19) in healthy adults. For TCRbeta chain sequencing, PBMC samples from trial participants were taken at day 0 and at day 28 after the second dose. Overall results and qualifications from the work: Conclusions about previously exposed vaccinees were limited because only five to seven AZD1222 recipients were SARS-CoV-2 seropositive at baseline. Most participants were white British and females outnumbered males, and the authors suggested that clonal diversity may have been underestimated. After two AZD1222 doses, both the breadth and the depth of spike-specific TCRs were significantly higher than at day 0 and than in MenACWY recipients. Because no samples from the day 14 peak response were available, repertoires could be characterized only after the peak T cell response. In the small 56-69-year group, the increase in depth fell short of significance, most likely because of low power. Reportedly, close to half of the unique spike-specific TCRs recognized epitopes lying outside the regions that are mutated in the B.1.351 and B.1.1.7 variants. The vaccine-associated CD4 TCRs covered the entire spike protein, and the dominant responses fell in regions 160-218 and 743-854.

The CDR3 regions of human TCRbeta chains were subjected to immunosequencing. The original pipeline was this. Repertoire TCRs were checked for matches against a reference library of SARS-CoV-2-specific TCRs that had been generated using the MIRA antigen-specificity platform. Breadth was defined as the fraction of unique TCRs that were SARS-CoV-2-associated, and depth was defined as the fraction of total T cells that were SARS-CoV-2-associated. Using the MIRA data, each spike-specific TCR was mapped to the spike region that the TCR reacts to and placed in a CD4 or CD8 class. Log10-transformed breadth and depth values were compared by one-way ANOVA with Sidak's multiple comparisons tests. Held by TCRdb, this immuneACCESS table contains in-frame sequences only and omits some clones. Under half of the omission traces to an unresolved V gene where checked; the cause of the rest is unknown. V, J and clone size are those of that table, while D and trimming were read from the DNA. For this sample the table gives some 74,000 clones, of which approximately 80% were detected only once. The top ten hold approximately 22% of the sample.

Sequences were derived from peripheral blood, sampled on day 0 of AZD1222 vaccination. The chain joins TRBV5-4 to TRBJ2-6; the D gene remains uncertain. This sequence was found in an adult in good health. The encoded CDR3 is CASSADSGANVLTF. The DNA sequence is TGTGCCAGCAGCGCAGACTCTGGGGCCAACGTCCTGACTTTC.